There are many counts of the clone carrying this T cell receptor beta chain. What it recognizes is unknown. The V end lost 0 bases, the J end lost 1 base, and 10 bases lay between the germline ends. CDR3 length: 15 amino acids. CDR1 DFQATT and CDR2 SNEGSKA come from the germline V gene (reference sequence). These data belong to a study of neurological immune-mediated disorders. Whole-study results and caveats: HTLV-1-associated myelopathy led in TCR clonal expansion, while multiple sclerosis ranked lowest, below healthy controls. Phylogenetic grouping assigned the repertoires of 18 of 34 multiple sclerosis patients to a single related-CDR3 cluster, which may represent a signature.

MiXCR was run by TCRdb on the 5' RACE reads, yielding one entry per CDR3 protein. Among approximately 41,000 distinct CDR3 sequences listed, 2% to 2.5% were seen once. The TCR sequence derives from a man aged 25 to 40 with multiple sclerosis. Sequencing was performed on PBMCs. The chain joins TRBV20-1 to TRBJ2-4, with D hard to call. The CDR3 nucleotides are TGCAGTGCTAGAGATCACGCTTTTGCCAAAAACATTCAGTACTTC. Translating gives CSARDHAFAKNIQYF.